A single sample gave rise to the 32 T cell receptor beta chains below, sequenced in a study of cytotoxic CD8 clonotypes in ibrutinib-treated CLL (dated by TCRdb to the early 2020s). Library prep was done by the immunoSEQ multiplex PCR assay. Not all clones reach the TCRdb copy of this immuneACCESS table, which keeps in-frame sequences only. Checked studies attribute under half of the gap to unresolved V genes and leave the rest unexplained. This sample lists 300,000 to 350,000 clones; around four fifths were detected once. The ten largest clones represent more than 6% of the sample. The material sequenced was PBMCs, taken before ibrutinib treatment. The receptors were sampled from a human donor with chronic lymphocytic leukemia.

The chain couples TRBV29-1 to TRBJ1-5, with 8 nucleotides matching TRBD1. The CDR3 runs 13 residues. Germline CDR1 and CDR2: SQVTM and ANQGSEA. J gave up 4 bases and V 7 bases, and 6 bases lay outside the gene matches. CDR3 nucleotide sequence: TGCAGCGGAAAGACAGGGGAGAATCAGCCCCAGCATTTT. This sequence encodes CSGKTGENQPQHF.

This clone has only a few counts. This chain's CDR3 is CASRGEQGYTF. The CDR3, as DNA: TGTGCCAGCAGGGGGGAGCAGGGCTACACCTTC. The chain couples TRBV28 to TRBJ1-2, with D possibly matching TRBD1 (5 bases). V lost 6 bases and J lost 8, with 10 bases in between. The CDR3 is 11 residues long. CDR1 is MDHEN and CDR2 is SYDVKM in the germline V gene.

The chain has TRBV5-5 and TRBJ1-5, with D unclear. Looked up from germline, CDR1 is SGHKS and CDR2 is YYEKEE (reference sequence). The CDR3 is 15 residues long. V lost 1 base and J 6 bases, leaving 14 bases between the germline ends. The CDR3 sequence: CASSLRPEASQPQHF. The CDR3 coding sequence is TGTGCCAGCAGCTTGCGGCCGGAAGCAAGTCAGCCCCAGCATTTT.

CDR3 sequence reads: CASSPWTSGAYEQYF. The CDR3 DNA reads as TGTGCCAGCAGCCCGTGGACTAGCGGGGCCTACGAGCAGTACTTC. J is TRBJ2-7 and V is TRBV5-4, with 12 bases aligning to TRBD2. V lost 4 bases to trimming and J lost 2 bases; unmatched junction nucleotides: 4. CDR3 length equals 15 residues. Germline loops: CDR1 SGHNT, CDR2 YYREEE (reference sequence).

CDR3 protein: CASKGQGVNTEAFF. In DNA form, the CDR3 reads TGCGCCAGCAAAGGACAGGGTGTGAACACTGAAGCTTTCTTT. V usage is TRBV5-1 and J usage is TRBJ1-1; TRBD1 matches at 8 bases. The CDR3 extends over 14 amino acids. The germline V gene encodes CDR1 SGHRS and CDR2 YFSETQ. J gave up 0 bases and V 6 bases, and 4 bases lay outside the gene matches.

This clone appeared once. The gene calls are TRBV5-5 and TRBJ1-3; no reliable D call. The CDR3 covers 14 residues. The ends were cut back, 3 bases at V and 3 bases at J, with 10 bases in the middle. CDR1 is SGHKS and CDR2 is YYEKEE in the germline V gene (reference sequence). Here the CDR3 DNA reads TGTGCCAGCAGCTCCGTCTTAATTGGAAACACCATATATTTT. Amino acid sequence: CASSSVLIGNTIYF.

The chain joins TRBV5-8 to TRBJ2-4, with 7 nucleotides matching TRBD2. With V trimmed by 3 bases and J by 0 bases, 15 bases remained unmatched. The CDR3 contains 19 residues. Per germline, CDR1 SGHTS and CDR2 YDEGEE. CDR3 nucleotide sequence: TGTGCCAGCAGCTACAGAGCGGGATTGACGGGACTAGCCAAAAACATTCAGTACTTC. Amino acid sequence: CASSYRAGLTGLAKNIQYF.

In DNA, the CDR3 is TGTGCCACCAACTCCCCGGGACTAGCGGGAGAGTGGGATGAGCAGTTCTTC. Translated: CATNSPGLAGEWDEQFF. V gene TRBV15 combines with J gene TRBJ2-1; 14 nucleotides line up with TRBD2. The CDR3 covers 17 residues. Germline CDR1 and CDR2: LNHNV and YYDKDF (reference sequence). V gave up 7 bases and J gave up 8 bases; unmatched junction bases: 13.

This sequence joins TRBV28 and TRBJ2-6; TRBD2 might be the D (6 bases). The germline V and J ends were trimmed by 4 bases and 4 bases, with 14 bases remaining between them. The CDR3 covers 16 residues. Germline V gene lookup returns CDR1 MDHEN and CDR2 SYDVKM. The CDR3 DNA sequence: TGTGCCAGCAGTTCCGGGAGCCGGGCAGGGGCCAACGTCCTGACTTTC. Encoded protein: CASSSGSRAGANVLTF.

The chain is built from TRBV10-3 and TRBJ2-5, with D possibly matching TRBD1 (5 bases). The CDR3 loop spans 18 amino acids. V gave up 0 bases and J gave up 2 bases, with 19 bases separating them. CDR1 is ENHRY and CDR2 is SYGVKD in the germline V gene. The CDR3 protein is CAISESFYYAGSQETQYF. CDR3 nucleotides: TGTGCCATCAGTGAGTCTTTCTATTATGCAGGGTCGCAAGAGACCCAGTACTTC.

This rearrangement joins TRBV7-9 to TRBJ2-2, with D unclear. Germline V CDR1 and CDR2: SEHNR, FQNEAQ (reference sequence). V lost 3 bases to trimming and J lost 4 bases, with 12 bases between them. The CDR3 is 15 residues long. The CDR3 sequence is CASSFESYFTGELFF. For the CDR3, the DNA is TGTGCCAGCAGCTTTGAGAGCTACTTCACCGGGGAGCTGTTTTTT.

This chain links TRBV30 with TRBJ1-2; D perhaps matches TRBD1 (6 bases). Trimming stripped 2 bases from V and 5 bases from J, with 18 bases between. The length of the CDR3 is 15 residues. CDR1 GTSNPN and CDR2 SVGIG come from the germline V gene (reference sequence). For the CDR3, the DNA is TGTGCCTGGAGTATCCTTCGGACAGAGAAATATGGCTACACCTTC. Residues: CAWSILRTEKYGYTF.

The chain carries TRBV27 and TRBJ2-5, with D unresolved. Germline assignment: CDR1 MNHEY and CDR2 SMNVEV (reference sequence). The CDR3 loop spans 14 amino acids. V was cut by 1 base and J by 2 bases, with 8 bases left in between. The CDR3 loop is CASSLWGNQETQYF. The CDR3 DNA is TGTGCCAGCAGTTTATGGGGTAATCAAGAGACCCAGTACTTC.

Written as DNA, the CDR3 is TGTGCCAGCAGTGGAACCTTCGTTCGGCAGGGCAGGGCCAACGTCCTGACTTTC. The encoded protein is CASSGTFVRQGRANVLTF. The chain uses TRBV6-1 and TRBJ2-6, with D perhaps TRBD1 (5 bases). V dropped 4 bases and J dropped 5 bases, with 21 bases sitting between them. Looked up from germline, CDR1 is MNHNS and CDR2 is SASEGT. There are 18 residues in the CDR3.

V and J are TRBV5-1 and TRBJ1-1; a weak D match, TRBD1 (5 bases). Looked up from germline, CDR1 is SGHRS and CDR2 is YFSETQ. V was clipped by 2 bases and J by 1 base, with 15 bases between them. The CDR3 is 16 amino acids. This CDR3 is CASSFLGPGTNTEAFF. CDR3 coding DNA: TGCGCCAGCAGCTTCCTTGGTCCAGGGACGAACACTGAAGCTTTCTTT.

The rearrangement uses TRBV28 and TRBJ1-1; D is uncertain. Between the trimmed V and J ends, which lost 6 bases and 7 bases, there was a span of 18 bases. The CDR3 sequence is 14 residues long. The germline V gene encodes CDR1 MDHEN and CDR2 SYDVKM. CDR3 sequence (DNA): TGTGCCAGCAGCCAATCGGTGGGGTCATTTGAAGCTTTCTTT. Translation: CASSQSVGSFEAFF.

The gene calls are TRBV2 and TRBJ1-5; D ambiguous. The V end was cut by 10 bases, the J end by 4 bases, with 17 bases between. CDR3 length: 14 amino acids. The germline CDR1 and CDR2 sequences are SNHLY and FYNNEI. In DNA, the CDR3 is TGTGCCACCACGGCAGTGGGCCAAAATCAGCCCCAGCATTTT. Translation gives CATTAVGQNQPQHF.

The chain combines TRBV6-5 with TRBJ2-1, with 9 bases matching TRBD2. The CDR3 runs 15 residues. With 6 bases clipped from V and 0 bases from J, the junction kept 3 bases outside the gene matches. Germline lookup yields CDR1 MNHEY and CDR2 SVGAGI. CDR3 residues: CASRKTSGSYNEQFF. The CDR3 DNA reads TGTGCCAGCAGGAAGACTAGCGGCTCCTACAATGAGCAGTTCTTC.

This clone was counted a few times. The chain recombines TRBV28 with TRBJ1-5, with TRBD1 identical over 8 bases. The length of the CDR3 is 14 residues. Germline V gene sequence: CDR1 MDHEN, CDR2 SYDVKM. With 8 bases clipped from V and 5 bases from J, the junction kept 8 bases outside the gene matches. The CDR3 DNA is TGTGCCAGCGTCCACCTACAGGGGGATCAGCCCCAGCATTTT. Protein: CASVHLQGDQPQHF.

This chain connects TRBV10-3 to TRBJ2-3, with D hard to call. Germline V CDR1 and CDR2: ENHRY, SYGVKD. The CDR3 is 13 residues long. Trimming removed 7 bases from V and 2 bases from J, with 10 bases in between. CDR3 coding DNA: TGTGCCATCACCGGCGCTGACACAGATACGCAGTATTTT. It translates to CAITGADTDTQYF.

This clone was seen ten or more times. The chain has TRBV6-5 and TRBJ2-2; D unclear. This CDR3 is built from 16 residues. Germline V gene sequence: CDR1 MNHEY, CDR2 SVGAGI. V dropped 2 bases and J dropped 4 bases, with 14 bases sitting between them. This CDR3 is CASSYIRASFTGELFF. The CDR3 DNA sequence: TGTGCCAGCAGTTACATTCGAGCTTCTTTCACCGGGGAGCTGTTTTTT.

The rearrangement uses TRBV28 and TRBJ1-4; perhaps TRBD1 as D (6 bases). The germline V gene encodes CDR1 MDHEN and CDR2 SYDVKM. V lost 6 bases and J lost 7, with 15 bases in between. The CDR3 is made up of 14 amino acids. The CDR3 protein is CASSGGAGIEKLFF. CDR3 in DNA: TGTGCCAGCAGCGGGGGCGCGGGGATTGAAAAACTGTTTTTT.

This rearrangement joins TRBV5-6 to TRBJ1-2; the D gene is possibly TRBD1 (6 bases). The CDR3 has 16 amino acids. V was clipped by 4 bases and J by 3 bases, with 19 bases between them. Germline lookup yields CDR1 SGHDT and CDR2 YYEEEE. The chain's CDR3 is CASSPGTGGRDYGYTF. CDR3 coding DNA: TGTGCCAGCAGCCCCGGTACGGGGGGCCGAGACTATGGCTACACCTTC.

CDR3 nucleotides: TGCGCCAGCAGCCAAGATGAGGGTACGGCTAGCACAGATACGCAGTATTTT. Amino acids: CASSQDEGTASTDTQYF. This chain links TRBV4-3 with TRBJ2-3; possibly TRBD2 for D (5 bases). Trimming left V 0 bases short and J 0 bases short, with 13 bases between. Germline values: CDR1 LGHNA, CDR2 YSLEER. CDR3 length: 17 residues.

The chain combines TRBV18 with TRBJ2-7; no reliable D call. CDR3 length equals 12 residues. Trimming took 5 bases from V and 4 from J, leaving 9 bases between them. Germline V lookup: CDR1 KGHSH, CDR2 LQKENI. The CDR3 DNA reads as TGTGCCAGCTCAACGTGGGGTTACGAGCAGTACTTC. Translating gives CASSTWGYEQYF.

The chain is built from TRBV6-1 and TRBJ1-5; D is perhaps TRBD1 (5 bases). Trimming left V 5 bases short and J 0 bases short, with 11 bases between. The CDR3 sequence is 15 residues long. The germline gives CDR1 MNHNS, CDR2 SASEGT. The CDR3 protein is CASSMTVHSNQPQHF. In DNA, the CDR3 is TGTGCCAGCAGTATGACAGTACATAGCAATCAGCCCCAGCATTTT.

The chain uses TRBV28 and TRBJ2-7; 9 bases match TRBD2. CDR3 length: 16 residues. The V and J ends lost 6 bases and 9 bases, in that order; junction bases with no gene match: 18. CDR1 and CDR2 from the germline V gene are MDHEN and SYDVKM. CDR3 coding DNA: TGTGCCAGCAGCCGTATCGGGCTAGCGGGGAGGATGGGGCAGTACTTC. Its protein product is CASSRIGLAGRMGQYF.

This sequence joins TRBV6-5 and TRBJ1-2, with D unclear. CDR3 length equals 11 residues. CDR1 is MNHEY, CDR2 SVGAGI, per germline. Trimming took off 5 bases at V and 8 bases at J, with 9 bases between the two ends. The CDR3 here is CASSDGGGYTF. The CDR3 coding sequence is TGTGCCAGCAGTGACGGTGGCGGCTACACCTTC.

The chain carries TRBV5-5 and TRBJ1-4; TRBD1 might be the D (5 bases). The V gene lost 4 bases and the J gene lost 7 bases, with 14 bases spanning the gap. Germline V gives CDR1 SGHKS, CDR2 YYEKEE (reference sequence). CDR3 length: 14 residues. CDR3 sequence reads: CASSSGAGAEKLFF. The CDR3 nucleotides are TGTGCCAGCAGCAGCGGGGCTGGGGCTGAAAAACTGTTTTTT.

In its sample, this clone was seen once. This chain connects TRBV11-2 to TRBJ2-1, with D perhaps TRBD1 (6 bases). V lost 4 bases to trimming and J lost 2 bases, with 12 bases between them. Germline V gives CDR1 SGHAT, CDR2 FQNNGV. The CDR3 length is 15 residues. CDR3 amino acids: CASSSLKGAYNEQFF. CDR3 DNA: TGTGCCAGCAGCTCTCTCAAGGGGGCCTACAATGAGCAGTTCTTC.

The CDR3 DNA is TGTGCCAGCAGTTACTCCGGGACAGCTGGAAACACCATATATTTT. Translating gives CASSYSGTAGNTIYF. The chain has TRBV6-5 and TRBJ1-3, with 7 nucleotides matching TRBD1. Germline loops: CDR1 MNHEY, CDR2 SVGAGI. This CDR3 is built from 15 residues. V lost 0 bases, J lost 2 bases, and 1 base stayed unmatched.

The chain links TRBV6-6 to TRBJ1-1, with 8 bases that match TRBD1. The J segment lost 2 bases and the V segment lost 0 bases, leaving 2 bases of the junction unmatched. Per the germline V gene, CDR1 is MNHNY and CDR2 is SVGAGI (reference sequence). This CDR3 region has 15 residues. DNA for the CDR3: TGTGCCAGCAGTTACTCGGGACAGGTAAACACTGAAGCTTTCTTT. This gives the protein CASSYSGQVNTEAFF.